One and the same sample provided the 32 T cell receptor beta chains below, sequenced in a study of T-cell memory formation after mild COVID-19. MiXCR, applied by TCRdb to the 5' RACE reads, yields one record per CDR3 protein. Of roughly 220,000 distinct CDR3 sequences in the sample, 9.5% were seen once. Sample: PBMCs or a T cell subset sorted from them (not recorded which). These receptors all stem from a man aged 18 to 35 who had mild COVID-19 (a few samples of this study predate the infection). Cell type and time point are not known.

There are a few counts of this clonotype. The rearrangement uses TRBV7-2 and TRBJ1-2; D gene ambiguous. V lost 6 bases to trimming and J lost 8 bases, with 16 bases between them. The CDR3 sequence is 13 residues long. The germline V gene encodes CDR1 SGHTA and CDR2 FQGNSA. Here the CDR3 reads CASSFTGVEGYTF. In DNA form, the CDR3 reads TGTGCCAGCAGTTTTACTGGTGTGGAAGGCTACACCTTC.

This clonotype was seen more than once but under ten times. The rearrangement uses TRBV9 and TRBJ1-2; no definite D call. The CDR3 sequence is 14 residues long. From germline, CDR1 is SGDLS and CDR2 YYNGEE. V was shortened by 4 bases and J by 4 bases, with 14 bases between the two germline ends. The CDR3 sequence: CASSTSRSSYGYTF. The CDR3 coding sequence is TGTGCCAGCAGCACGTCCCGGTCTAGCTATGGCTACACCTTC.

At least ten counts were recorded for this clonotype. The chain couples TRBV7-8 to TRBJ1-2; tentative D call: TRBD1 (6 bases). Trimming removed 5 bases from V and 5 bases from J, with 15 bases in between. CDR3 length: 14 amino acids. The V gene's germline CDR1 is SGHVS and CDR2 FQNEAQ. The chain's CDR3 is CASSTFGTTYGYTF. Here the CDR3 DNA reads TGTGCCAGCAGCACCTTCGGGACAACTTATGGCTACACCTTC.

This chain's CDR3 is CAISERGAEEQYF. Here the CDR3 DNA reads TGTGCCATCAGTGAGCGGGGAGCGGAAGAGCAGTACTTC. J is TRBJ2-7 and V is TRBV10-3, with D perhaps TRBD2 (5 bases). Germline loops: CDR1 ENHRY, CDR2 SYGVKD. This CDR3 comprises 13 residues. Trimming pared 2 bases from V and 7 bases from J, leaving 12 bases between.

This clonotype was detected only a few times. V gene TRBV9 combines with J gene TRBJ2-5; 8 bases match TRBD1. J lost 4 bases, V lost 0 bases, and 5 bases had no gene match. Germline-derived CDR1 and CDR2 are SGDLS and YYNGEE. The CDR3 loop spans 15 amino acids. The CDR3 sequence is CASSVATGGGETQYF. As DNA, the CDR3 is TGTGCCAGCAGCGTAGCAACAGGGGGAGGAGAGACCCAGTACTTC.

The chain uses TRBV7-2 and TRBJ1-1, with D hard to call. The ends were cut back, 3 bases at V and 4 bases at J, with 15 bases in the middle. CDR1 is SGHTA and CDR2 is FQGNSA in the germline V gene. This CDR3 is 15 amino acids long. The CDR3 DNA reads as TGTGCCAGCAGCTTTAGGTCCCAGGTGGGCACTGAAGCTTTCTTT. Residues: CASSFRSQVGTEAFF.

The CDR3 region is CASSRGGWSSSYNEQFF. The CDR3 DNA sequence: TGTGCCAGCAGCCGGGGAGGTTGGTCGAGCTCCTACAATGAGCAGTTCTTC. V usage is TRBV14 and J usage is TRBJ2-1; D perhaps matches TRBD2 (6 bases). Germline V lookup: CDR1 SGHDN, CDR2 FVKESK. The CDR3 totals 17 residues. Deletions cut 4 bases from V and 0 bases from J, with 16 bases between. Looking up the rest from reference TRBV14 and TRBJ2-1 gives the full variable domain: EAGVTQFPSHSVIEKGQTVTLRCDPISGHDNLYWYRRVMGKEIKFLLHFVKESKQDESGMPNNRFLAERTGGTYSTLKVQPAELEDSGVYFCASSRGGWSSSYNEQFFGPGTRLTVL.

The chain joins TRBV5-1 to TRBJ2-5, with a possible D match to TRBD1 (5 bases). Germline lookup yields CDR1 SGHRS and CDR2 YFSETQ. With 0 bases removed from V and 7 bases from J, the gap between germline ends came to 13 bases. The CDR3 loop spans 14 amino acids. The chain's CDR3 is CASSLGQSQGTQYF. The DNA of the CDR3 is TGCGCCAGCAGCTTGGGGCAGTCCCAGGGGACCCAGTACTTC.

The chain carries TRBV12-3 or TRBV12-4 and TRBJ1-4; no firm D call. This CDR3 comprises 14 residues. With 3 bases removed from V and 13 bases from J, the gap between germline ends came to 18 bases. The DNA of the CDR3 is TGTGCCAGCAGTTTTTCGGGCAGGACCCGGGCACTGTTTTTT. Protein sequence: CASSFSGRTRALFF.

This clonotype was recorded a few times. The rearrangement uses TRBV5-1 and TRBJ1-1; 12 bases are shared with TRBD1. Germline CDR1 is SGHRS and CDR2 is YFSETQ. The V segment lost 4 bases and the J segment 8 bases; nucleotides outside the gene matches: 6. This CDR3 region has 14 residues. CDR3 in DNA: TGCGCCAGCAGCCTGGGACAGGGGGCCGAAGAAGCTTTCTTT. Encoded protein: CASSLGQGAEEAFF.

This clonotype has a count of ten or more. The chain has TRBV7-6 and TRBJ2-5; D is unclear. Between the trimmed V and J ends, which lost 1 base and 4 bases, there was a span of 7 bases. Germline CDR1 and CDR2: SGHVS and FNYEAQ. The CDR3 contains 13 residues. In nucleotides, the CDR3 is TGTGCCAGCAGCTTAGGACCAAGAGAGACCCAGTACTTC. Translating gives CASSLGPRETQYF. The complete variable domain, with remaining parts taken from reference TRBV7-6 and TRBJ2-5, reads GAGVSQSPRYKVTKRGQDVALRCDPISGHVSLYWYRQALGQGPEFLTYFNYEAQQDKSGLPNDRFSAERPEGSISTLTIQRTEQRDSAMYRCASSLGPRETQYFGPGTRLLVL.

This clonotype was seen many times. The chain has TRBV21-1 and TRBJ2-7; the D call of TRBD1 is as the table states it, not checked on the DNA. TRBV21-1 is described as a pseudogene. The CDR3 runs to 14 residues. CDR3 nucleotide sequence: TGTGCCAGCAGCAAAGCGGGGGGAACCTACGAGCAGTACGTC. It is translated as CASSKAGGTYEQYV.

The CDR3 DNA follows: TGTGCCAGCAGCCCCCGCCAGAGGACCGGGGAGCTGTTTTTT. Its protein product is CASSPRQRTGELFF. The chain combines TRBV7-2 with TRBJ2-2; D ambiguous. The germline CDR1 and CDR2 sequences are SGHTA and FQGNSA. CDR3 length: 14 amino acids. Trimming stripped 5 bases from V and 5 bases from J, with 12 bases between.

The chain carries TRBV4-1 and TRBJ2-7; the D gene is possibly TRBD2 (5 bases). The germline gives CDR1 MGHRA, CDR2 YSYEKL. V dropped 0 bases and J dropped 3 bases, with 15 bases sitting between them. This CDR3 region has 16 residues. CDR3 sequence reads: CASSQEGLPGFYEQYV. CDR3 in DNA: TGCGCCAGCAGCCAAGAAGGGCTTCCGGGGTTCTACGAGCAGTACGTC.

In its sample, this clonotype was seen a few times. The chain uses TRBV20-1 and TRBJ2-4; TRBD2 agrees at 14 bases. Trimming took 6 bases from V and 4 from J; bases not matched to a gene: 11. The CDR3 loop spans 17 amino acids. The V gene's germline CDR1 is DFQATT and CDR2 SNEGSKA (reference sequence). CDR3 sequence (DNA): TGCAGTGCCGAACCCGCCGGGACTAGCGGGGGAAAAAACATTCAGTACTTC. This encodes CSAEPAGTSGGKNIQYF.

Only a few counts were recorded for this clonotype. The rearrangement joins TRBV5-6 to TRBJ2-3, with D possibly TRBD1 on 6 matching bases. V lost 1 base, J lost 5 bases, and 8 bases lay in between. This CDR3 spans 13 amino acids. Germline V CDR1 and CDR2: SGHDT, YYEEEE. The CDR3 coding sequence is TGTGCCAGCAGCTTGACAGGGAGAGATACGCAGTATTTT. This sequence encodes CASSLTGRDTQYF.

This clonotype has more than one count but fewer than ten. Written as DNA, the CDR3 is TGCAGTGCTAGTGCACAGGGGTCAGATACGCAGTATTTT. Its translation is CSASAQGSDTQYF. The chain has TRBV20-1 and TRBJ2-3, with 7 bases matching TRBD1. J lost 4 bases, V lost 3 bases, and 4 bases had no gene match. This CDR3 contains 13 residues. Germline CDR1 reads DFQATT; CDR2 reads SNEGSKA (reference sequence).

This clonotype was found a few times. This chain uses TRBV20-1 with TRBJ2-7, with 8 bases that match TRBD1. Trimming removed 6 bases from V and 3 bases from J; junction bases left unmatched: 7. Germline V CDR1 and CDR2: DFQATT, SNEGSKA (reference sequence). The CDR3 has 13 residues. The CDR3 DNA is TGCAGTGCCCAAACCGACAGGGGCTACGAGCAGTACGTC. Protein sequence: CSAQTDRGYEQYV.

This clonotype was observed a handful of times. The gene calls are TRBV7-9 and TRBJ1-1; D call uncertain. V lost 2 bases, J lost 3 bases, and 7 bases lay in between. Germline V gene lookup returns CDR1 SEHNR and CDR2 FQNEAQ (reference sequence). CDR3 length: 13 amino acids. CDR3 DNA sequence: TGTGCCAGCAGCTTAACCATAGACACTGAAGCTTTCTTT. As protein: CASSLTIDTEAFF.

This chain connects TRBV10-3 to TRBJ1-1; D gene uncertain. The CDR3 extends over 14 amino acids. Trimming left V 3 bases short and J 1 base short, with 9 bases between. Germline V gene data show CDR1 as ENHRY and CDR2 as SYGVKD. The CDR3 DNA reads as TGTGCCATCAGTGAAAAGGCCCAGAACACTGAAGCTTTCTTT. The encoded protein is CAISEKAQNTEAFF.

This clonotype was recorded many times. V usage is TRBV7-2 and J usage is TRBJ1-1; perhaps TRBD1 as D (5 bases). Germline CDR1 is SGHTA and CDR2 is FQGNSA. CDR3 length equals 14 residues. V lost 5 bases, J lost 7 bases, and 17 bases lay in between. The CDR3 loop is CASSPHGGYGEAFF. Written as DNA, the CDR3 is TGTGCCAGCAGCCCCCACGGGGGGTATGGTGAAGCTTTCTTT.

The V call is TRBV5-1, the J call TRBJ1-3; no definite D call. CDR1 is SGHRS and CDR2 is YFSETQ in the germline V gene. This CDR3 is built from 14 residues. The ends were cut back, 2 bases at V and 4 bases at J, with 10 bases in the middle. DNA for the CDR3: TGCGCCAGCAGCTTCTCCGGGATCGGAAACACCATATATTTT. Translation: CASSFSGIGNTIYF.

This clonotype has ten or more counts. CDR3 bases: TGTGCCAGCAGCTTAGGGACAGGGGATTCGGCTTTCTTT. Protein product: CASSLGTGDSAFF. The chain employs TRBV7-9 and TRBJ1-1; TRBD1 aligns across 9 bases. Per the germline V gene, CDR1 is SEHNR and CDR2 is FQNEAQ (reference sequence). V trimming: 1 base; J trimming: 11 bases; junction bases outside the gene matches: 5. The CDR3 is 13 residues long.

The chain links TRBV6-1 to TRBJ2-1; 8 bases align to TRBD2. Germline loops: CDR1 MNHNS, CDR2 SASEGT. J lost 4 bases, V lost 8 bases, and 7 bases had no gene match. This CDR3 contains 14 residues. The CDR3 DNA is TGTGCCAGCCGCGGGCGGGGGGCTTACAATGAGCAGTTCTTC. Its protein product is CASRGRGAYNEQFF.

This clonotype was counted a few times. The genes are TRBV10-2 and TRBJ2-1, with 13 nucleotides matching TRBD2. CDR1 WSHSY and CDR2 SAAADI come from the germline V gene. V shed 6 bases, J shed 9 bases, and the junction held 5 bases outside the gene matches. CDR3 length equals 14 residues. The CDR3 sequence: CASSLGLAGVEQFF. Here the CDR3 DNA reads TGCGCCAGCAGCTTAGGACTAGCGGGGGTTGAGCAGTTCTTC.

Ten or more counts support this clonotype. The rearrangement uses TRBV20-1 and TRBJ1-2; possible D gene TRBD1, 6 bases. Germline CDR1 is DFQATT and CDR2 is SNEGSKA (reference sequence). V was pared by 4 bases and J by 4 bases, with 10 bases between. The CDR3 loop spans 12 amino acids. The CDR3 protein is CSAKRGAYGYTF. CDR3 nucleotides: TGCAGTGCTAAGAGGGGGGCCTATGGCTACACCTTC.

J is TRBJ2-2 and V is TRBV11-3; D perhaps matches TRBD1 (5 bases). V was pared by 3 bases and J by 3 bases, with 11 bases between. CDR3 length: 15 residues. CDR1 SGHNT and CDR2 YENEEA come from the germline V gene. Written as DNA, the CDR3 is TGTGCCAGCAGCTTGAAACAGGCGGACACCGGGGAGCTGTTTTTT. It is translated as CASSLKQADTGELFF.

The genes are TRBV3-1 and TRBJ1-2; the match to TRBD1 covers 8 bases. CDR1 is LGHDT and CDR2 is YNNKEL in the germline V gene (reference sequence). The CDR3 is made up of 15 amino acids. Unmatched junction bases numbered 9, after V lost 5 bases and J lost 4 bases. This CDR3 reads CASSIRDRPVYGYTF. Written as DNA, the CDR3 is TGTGCCAGCAGCATCCGGGACAGGCCCGTCTATGGCTACACCTTC.

This clonotype turned up a few times. V and J are TRBV10-2 and TRBJ2-2, with 9 positions matching TRBD1. Per germline, CDR1 WSHSY and CDR2 SAAADI. CDR3 length equals 13 residues. V trimming: 8 bases; J trimming: 8 bases; junction bases outside the gene matches: 6. The CDR3 DNA reads TGCGCCAGCTCACAGGGGGCATCGGGGGAGCTGTTTTTT. Translating it yields CASSQGASGELFF.

This chain joins TRBV14 and TRBJ2-5, with D perhaps matching TRBD2 (6 bases). The germline CDR1 and CDR2 sequences are SGHDN and FVKESK. Trimming removed 1 base from V and 5 bases from J, with 11 bases in between. The CDR3 totals 14 residues. The CDR3 region is CASSQGAGLETQYF. For the CDR3, the DNA is TGTGCCAGCAGCCAAGGTGCGGGGTTGGAGACCCAGTACTTC.

The CDR3 DNA follows: TGTGCCAGCAGCGGGGGAGGACAGAATAGCAATCAGCCCCAGCATTTT. Translation gives CASSGGGQNSNQPQHF. V is TRBV7-8 and J is TRBJ1-5, with a possible D match to TRBD1 (6 bases). V was shortened by 5 bases and J by 0 bases, with 14 bases between the two germline ends. The germline gives CDR1 SGHVS, CDR2 FQNEAQ. This CDR3 contains 16 residues.

This clonotype was counted a few times. The V and J genes are TRBV5-4 and TRBJ2-7, with no clear D. The length of the CDR3 is 12 residues. The V and J ends lost 4 bases and 3 bases respectively, with 8 bases between them. In germline, CDR1 is SGHNT, CDR2 YYREEE (reference sequence). CDR3 coding DNA: TGTGCCAGCAGCCTGGTCGTCTACGAGCAGTACGTC. This sequence encodes CASSLVVYEQYV.